Reported below is one T cell receptor (beta chain). This record belongs to a study of blood T cell repertoires in COVID-19. Study-level background: PBMCs, B-cell-depleted T cells, or T cells were the source of the cDNA or gDNA that made up the material.

Trimming at V came to 4 bases and at J to 5 bases, leaving 3 bases not matched to a gene. The CDR3 contains 14 residues. Germline loops: CDR1 SEHNR, CDR2 FQNEAQ (reference sequence). Only in-frame clones appear in the TCRdb table, and some are missing; sequencing was by immunoSEQ multiplex PCR. The data show 250,000 or so clones, about nine tenths seen once. This sequence was found in a woman aged 40 to 55 with acute COVID-19. The chain carries TRBV7-9 and TRBJ2-5; 11 nucleotides line up with TRBD1. Material: PBMCs or T cells enriched from blood (not recorded which). CDR3 sequence reads: CASSSGQGVETQYF. The CDR3 DNA sequence: TGTGCCAGCAGCTCGGGACAGGGGGTCGAGACCCAGTACTTC. Looking up the rest from reference TRBV7-9 and TRBJ2-5 gives the full variable domain: DTGVSQNPRHKITKRGQNVTFRCDPISEHNRLYWYRQTLGQGPEFLTYFQNEAQLEKSRLLSDRFSAERPKGSFSTLEIQRTEQGDSAMYLCASSSGQGVETQYFGPGTRLLVL.